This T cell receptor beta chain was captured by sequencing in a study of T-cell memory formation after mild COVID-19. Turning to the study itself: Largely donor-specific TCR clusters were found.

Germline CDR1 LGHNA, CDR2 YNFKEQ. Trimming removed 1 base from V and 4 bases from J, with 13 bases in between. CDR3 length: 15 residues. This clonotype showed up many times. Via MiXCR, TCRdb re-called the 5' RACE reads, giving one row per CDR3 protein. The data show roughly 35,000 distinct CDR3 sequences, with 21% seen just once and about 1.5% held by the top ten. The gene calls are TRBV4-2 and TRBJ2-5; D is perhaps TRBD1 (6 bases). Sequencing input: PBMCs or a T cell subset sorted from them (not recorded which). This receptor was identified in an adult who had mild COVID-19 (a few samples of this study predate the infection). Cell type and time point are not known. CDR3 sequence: CASSQGSRRGETQYF. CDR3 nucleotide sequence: TGTGCCAGCAGCCAAGGAAGTCGCAGGGGAGAGACCCAGTACTTC.